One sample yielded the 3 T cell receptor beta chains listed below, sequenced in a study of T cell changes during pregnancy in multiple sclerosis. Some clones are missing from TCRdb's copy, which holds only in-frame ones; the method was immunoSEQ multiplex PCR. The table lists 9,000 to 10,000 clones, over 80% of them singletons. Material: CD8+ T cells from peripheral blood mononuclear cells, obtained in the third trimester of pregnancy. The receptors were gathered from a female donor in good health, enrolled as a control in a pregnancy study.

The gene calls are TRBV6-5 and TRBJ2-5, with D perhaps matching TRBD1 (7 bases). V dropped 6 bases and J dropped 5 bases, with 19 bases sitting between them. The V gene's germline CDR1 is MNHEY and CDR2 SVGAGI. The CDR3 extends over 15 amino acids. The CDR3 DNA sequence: TGTGCCAGCAGCCACTCTGGAGGGGGCGGGGAGACCCAGTACTTC. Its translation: CASSHSGGGGETQYF.

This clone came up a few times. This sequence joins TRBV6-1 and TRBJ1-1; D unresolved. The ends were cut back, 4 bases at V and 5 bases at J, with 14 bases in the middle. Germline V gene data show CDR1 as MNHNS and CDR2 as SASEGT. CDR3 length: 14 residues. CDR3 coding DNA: TGTGCCAGCAGTGTAGATCAAGAGGTAACTGAAGCTTTCTTT. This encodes CASSVDQEVTEAFF.

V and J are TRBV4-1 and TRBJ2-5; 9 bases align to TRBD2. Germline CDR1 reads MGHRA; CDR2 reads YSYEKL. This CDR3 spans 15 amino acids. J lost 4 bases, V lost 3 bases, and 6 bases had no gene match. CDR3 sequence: CASSQADSGGETQYF. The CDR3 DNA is TGCGCCAGCAGCCAGGCGGATAGCGGGGGAGAGACCCAGTACTTC.